This TCR beta chain came from a study of blood T cells in healthy people across ages. The study's findings and limits: Higher diversity and more naive CD4+ cells were features of long-lived donors, compared to aged donors. The study could not conclusively compare naive and antigen-experienced cells, given its unsorted PBMCs. Roughly linearly, TCR beta diversity per million T cells fell as age increased.

PCR was performed a second time for about 7 to 12 cycles using a sample-barcoded 5' primer and a J-beta primer mix. TCRdb processed the 5' RACE reads anew with MiXCR; each CDR3 protein has one entry. The sample records under 950,000 distinct CDR3 sequences, about 20% being singletons. The CDR3 has 13 amino acids. V lost 8 bases, J lost 2 bases, and 9 bases lay in between. CDR1 and CDR2 (germline): MNHNS, SASEGT. Whenever a sample was processed, at least 6 million PBMCs were isolated. This clonotype was seen only a few times. Antigen unknown. The sequenced sample consisted of blood. J is TRBJ2-2 and V is TRBV6-1; D might be TRBD2 (5 bases). The TCR was taken from a man aged 70-80 years in good health. The CDR3 DNA sequence: TGTGCCAGCCGGGATCCAAACACCGGGGAGCTGTTTTTT. This translates into CASRDPNTGELFF.